This T cell receptor (beta chain) was obtained from a study of tumor-infiltrating lymphocytes in primary liver carcinoma (TCRdb year 2017). About the full investigation: Surgical resection was performed in China between late 2015 and early 2016 on about 5 patients with histopathologically diagnosed primary liver carcinoma. Hepatocellular carcinoma (four) or combined HCC and intrahepatic cholangiocarcinoma (one) was present in the five patients, who were three men and two women aged 30 to 69 years. The five patients had tumors staged T1-T3 N0M0, with maximum diameters ranging from about 4.2 to 10 cm. Roughly 3.5 to 8 million productive TCRbeta reads were obtained per sample, and no significant difference in read depth was found between tissue types. Across five regions of each liver tumor, along with adjacent normal tissue and blood, the study brought together TCRbeta repertoire sequencing, expression microarrays and whole-exome sequencing. A total of 35 or so specimens from 5 patients went through TCRbeta repertoire sequencing, namely 25 tumor regions, 5 adjacent noncancerous liver tissues and 5 peripheral blood samples. Technical replicate repertoires showed high reproducibility, with mean shared-clone rates about 0.88 and correlation coefficients above 0.95.

RNA from unsorted whole blood was extracted with TRIzol reagent, and germline DNA was obtained with the DNeasy Blood & Tissue kit. At the time of sampling, the patients were treatment-naive and had chronic HBV infection. Approximately 3.9 milliliters of peripheral blood were collected into K2EDTA tubes before surgery. The CDR3 has 12 amino acids, counting the end cysteine and phenylalanine. Only CDR3 DNA remains: 36 bases, in frame from the first base. At the junction V is shortened by 5 bases and J by 3 bases, with 6 bases in between. Starting from about 500 ng total RNA, TCRbeta-specific cDNA was produced by reverse transcription with a constant-region primer and ProtoScript II reverse transcriptase. Three nested multiplex PCR rounds, following a slightly modified ARM-PCR procedure, were used to build the TCRbeta libraries. Each of the first two PCR rounds ran for roughly 9 cycles and used multiplex TRBV1-TRBV30 forward primers together with a Cbeta reverse primer. Sample barcodes and Illumina adapters were attached in a final 25-cycle PCR using Deep VentR polymerase. Before sequencing, amplicons between 200 and 500 bp were purified from gel using a QIAquick gel extraction kit. TCRbeta amplicons were sequenced on an Illumina HiSeq 2500 with 250-bp paired-end reads. The published analysis was carried out like this. Trimmomatic v0.33 was used to quality-trim the reads, and FLASH v1.2.11 was used to merge paired reads so that full CDR3 sequences could be recovered. V, D and J germline segments were assigned to the rearranged TCRbeta sequences using MiGEC v1.2.1b. Clonotype statistics and Shannon-Wiener diversity indices were computed with VDJtools v1.0.0. To reduce sampling bias, subsequent analyses other than the diversity analysis used only the 250 most abundant clonotypes in each sample. TCRdb took the public reads, trimmed them with fastp at Q25, ran MiXCR for clone calling and kept in-frame beta chains. A single entry per CDR3 protein holds the most common genes and DNA from its merged rows. TCRdb, not the authors, supplied the V and J calls. The sample includes approximately 330,000 distinct CDR3 sequences, with approximately 65% observed a single time. 5.5% to 8% of the sample rests with the top ten.

Results the study describes overall, beyond this receptor: Repertoire overlap was higher between tumor regions (mean around 36%) than tumor-adjacent (17%) or tumor-blood (approximately 14%) pairs, consistent with antigen-driven expansion. The top 250 clones accounted for a significantly greater share of the repertoire in tumors than in blood (p = 0.039). With just a handful of patients in the study, the authors point out that the findings should be validated in a larger study. Only the TCR beta chain was sequenced, so true repertoire diversity is likely underestimated because unpaired alpha chains were not captured. Comparison of CD4+ and CD8+ T cell repertoires was precluded by the use of bulk unsorted samples.

Comment on this clonotype: Its antigen is still unknown. Base quality data are lacking; no much larger clone is found one base away.

The source of this sequence is a man aged 40-49 years with primary liver carcinoma and hepatitis B virus infection. The rearrangement joined TRBV12-3 or TRBV12-4 to TRBJ2-3; the D gene cannot be named for sure. The material sequenced was peripheral blood. Here the CDR3 is given as CASSQETDTQYF. The DNA sequence follows: TGTGCCAGCAGTCAGGAGACAGATACGCAGTATTTT.